The 18 T cell receptor beta chains below were found in one sample sequenced in a study of T cell changes during pregnancy in multiple sclerosis. The protocol was immunoSEQ multiplex PCR, while the TCRdb copy is restricted to in-frame clones and leaves out a portion. Here the sample spans roughly 60,000 clones, about 92% being singletons. Sequencing used peripheral blood, obtained in the second trimester of pregnancy. The receptors stem from a female donor in good health, enrolled as a control in a pregnancy study.

V is TRBV6-5 and J is TRBJ2-7, with 9 nucleotides matching TRBD1. The CDR3 has 15 amino acids. Germline trimming cut 6 bases from V and 0 bases from J; bases unmatched to any gene: 6. Per the germline V gene, CDR1 is MNHEY and CDR2 is SVGAGI. CDR3 region: CASSTGTGLSYEQYF. In nucleotides, the CDR3 is TGTGCCAGCAGCACCGGGACAGGGCTCTCCTACGAGCAGTACTTC.

The rearrangement uses TRBV6-5 and TRBJ2-5; D is unclear. CDR1 MNHEY and CDR2 SVGAGI come from the germline V gene. Trimming removed 6 bases from V and 4 bases from J, with 15 bases in between. The CDR3 spans 14 residues. The CDR3 DNA follows: TGTGCCAGCAGCGCCGCTGGATCAGGAGAGACCCAGTACTTC. This gives the protein CASSAAGSGETQYF.

The chain recombines TRBV6-1 with TRBJ2-7, with TRBD2 matching over 10 bases. The CDR3 sequence is 13 residues long. CDR1 and CDR2 (germline): MNHNS, SASEGT. Trimming removed 3 bases from V and 12 bases from J; junction bases left unmatched: 8. The CDR3 coding sequence is TGTGCCAGCAGTGAGAGGCTAGCGGGAGATTCGTACTTC. Translation gives CASSERLAGDSYF.

The V gene is TRBV7-3, the J gene TRBJ2-3; 12 bases align to TRBD1. Per the germline V gene, CDR1 is SGHTA and CDR2 is FQGTGA. The V and J ends lost 0 bases and 2 bases, in that order; junction bases with no gene match: 3. The CDR3 loop spans 17 amino acids. The CDR3 is CASSLTGTGGPTDTQYF. The DNA for the CDR3 is TGTGCCAGCAGCTTAACGGGGACAGGGGGCCCCACAGATACGCAGTATTTT.

The J gene is TRBJ2-1, the V gene TRBV19; possibly TRBD2 for D (7 bases). Per germline, CDR1 LNHDA and CDR2 SQIVND (reference sequence). Trimming left V 3 bases short and J 0 bases short, with 12 bases between. The CDR3 totals 16 residues. CDR3 DNA: TGTGCCAGTAGTATTTGGGCGGGGGCCTCCTACAATGAGCAGTTCTTC. Translating it yields CASSIWAGASYNEQFF.

The rearrangement joins TRBV5-1 to TRBJ1-5; D gene unclear. V was clipped by 2 bases and J by 6 bases, with 15 bases between them. In germline, CDR1 is SGHRS, CDR2 YFSETQ. The CDR3 extends over 15 amino acids. CDR3 in DNA: TGCGCCAGCAGCTTAGGTTACCTGGCAGGTCAGCCCCAGCATTTT. Encoded protein: CASSLGYLAGQPQHF.

Only one count was recorded for this clone. This chain joins TRBV5-1 and TRBJ2-1, with 7 positions matching TRBD2. This CDR3 has 17 residues. Unmatched junction bases numbered 9, after V lost 3 bases and J lost 0 bases. Germline assignment: CDR1 SGHRS and CDR2 YFSETQ. Here the CDR3 reads CASSSGLGGGSYNEQFF. The CDR3 DNA sequence: TGCGCCAGCAGCTCGGGACTCGGCGGGGGCTCCTACAATGAGCAGTTCTTC. Looking up the rest from reference TRBV5-1 and TRBJ2-1 gives the full variable domain: KAGVTQTPRYLIKTRGQQVTLSCSPISGHRSVSWYQQTPGQGLQFLFEYFSETQRNKGNFPGRFSGRQFSNSRSEMNVSTLELGDSALYLCASSSGLGGGSYNEQFFGPGTRLTVL.

This sequence joins TRBV5-4 and TRBJ2-1; TRBD2 matches 12 bases. The CDR3 sequence is 14 residues long. The V and J ends lost 4 bases and 8 bases, in that order; junction bases with no gene match: 4. Per the germline V gene, CDR1 is SGHNT and CDR2 is YYREEE (reference sequence). Here the CDR3 DNA reads TGTGCCAGCAGCCGGACTAGCGGGACCTATGAGCAGTTCTTC. This translates into CASSRTSGTYEQFF.

The chain has TRBV27 and TRBJ2-3; the D gene is possibly TRBD1 (7 bases). The ends were cut back, 6 bases at V and 6 bases at J, with 28 bases in the middle. Germline loops: CDR1 MNHEY, CDR2 SMNVEV (reference sequence). The CDR3 runs 18 residues. The CDR3 sequence is CASSTRRQGPSESDTQYF. The DNA for the CDR3 is TGTGCCAGCAGCACCCGCCGACAGGGACCTAGCGAGAGCGATACGCAGTATTTT.

This chain links TRBV21-1 with TRBJ1-5; TRBD1, the table's D call, lacks a check against the DNA. TRBV21-1 is termed a pseudogene. The CDR3 is made up of 15 amino acids. The chain's CDR3 is CASSTLTGGNQPQHF. The CDR3 DNA reads as TGTGCCAGCAGCACATTGACAGGTGGCAATCAGCCCCAGCATTTT.

The CDR3 DNA sequence: TGTGCCAGCAGCTATCTAGCGGGAGCCTCCTACGAGCAGTACTTC. Amino acids: CASSYLAGASYEQYF. This chain connects TRBV28 to TRBJ2-7; 10 bases map to TRBD2. The ends lost 6 bases at V and 0 bases at J; junction bases unmatched: 5. Germline CDR1 and CDR2: MDHEN and SYDVKM. The CDR3 covers 15 residues.

The sample holds one count of this clone. The chain links TRBV29-1 to TRBJ2-5; 7 bases map to TRBD1. V gave up 8 bases and J gave up 2 bases; unmatched junction bases: 11. Germline CDR1 SQVTM, CDR2 ANQGSEA. The CDR3 runs 14 residues. CDR3 DNA: TGCAGCATGTTCAGTTGGGGACAGCAAGAGACCCAGTACTTC. Its protein product is CSMFSWGQQETQYF.

The chain is built from TRBV7-9 and TRBJ2-2; D is uncertain. CDR1 SEHNR and CDR2 FQNEAQ come from the germline V gene (reference sequence). V was pared by 4 bases and J by 6 bases, with 12 bases between. The CDR3 extends over 14 amino acids. The CDR3 here is CASSSNLVAGELFF. The CDR3 coding sequence is TGTGCCAGCAGCTCGAACCTAGTGGCCGGGGAGCTGTTTTTT. Using reference TRBV7-9 and TRBJ2-2 for the parts outside the CDR3, the full variable domain is DTGVSQNPRHKITKRGQNVTFRCDPISEHNRLYWYRQTLGQGPEFLTYFQNEAQLEKSRLLSDRFSAERPKGSFSTLEIQRTEQGDSAMYLCASSSNLVAGELFFGEGSRLTVL.

The chain employs TRBV11-2 and TRBJ2-7; TRBD1 matches at 8 bases. The germline V gene has CDR1 SGHAT and CDR2 FQNNGV. This CDR3 has 15 amino acids. V was pared by 5 bases and J by 3 bases, with 9 bases of the junction left unmatched. The CDR3 region has the DNA TGTGCCAGCAGCGGAAGACAGGGGAGAAACTACGAGCAGTACTTC. This encodes CASSGRQGRNYEQYF.

The chain combines TRBV5-4 with TRBJ2-7; no firm D call. Germline lookup yields CDR1 SGHNT and CDR2 YYREEE (reference sequence). CDR3 length: 13 amino acids. The germline V and J ends were trimmed by 4 bases and 4 bases, with 12 bases remaining between them. CDR3 nucleotides: TGTGCCAGCAGCCCCACCCCGGAGTACGAGCAGTACTTC. Its translation: CASSPTPEYEQYF.

This clone showed up just once. The genes are TRBV5-4 and TRBJ1-1; 8 positions agree with TRBD1. CDR3 length equals 15 residues. V lost 1 base, J lost 3 bases, and 5 bases stayed unmatched. Germline-derived CDR1 and CDR2 are SGHNT and YYREEE (reference sequence). The DNA for the CDR3 is TGTGCCAGCAGCTTGCAGGGGGCGCGATACACTGAAGCTTTCTTT. Its protein product is CASSLQGARYTEAFF.

CDR3 nucleotide sequence: TGTGCCAGCAGCTCCCGGGGTACGGGTACTGAAGCTTTCTTT. Its translation: CASSSRGTGTEAFF. The V and J genes are TRBV5-8 and TRBJ1-1; D remains unclear. The CDR3 runs 14 residues. V gave up 3 bases and J gave up 5 bases, with 14 bases separating them. In germline, CDR1 is SGHTS, CDR2 YDEGEE.

The chain uses TRBV6-6 and TRBJ1-2; D gene unclear. The CDR3 length is 13 residues. Per the germline V gene, CDR1 is MNHNY and CDR2 is SVGAGI (reference sequence). V lost 10 bases to trimming and J lost 2 bases, with 14 bases between them. The CDR3 DNA reads TGTGCCACCCAGGTCGGCAGGAACTATGGCTACACCTTC. It specifies CATQVGRNYGYTF.